The 24 T cell receptor beta chains in this list originate from one sample, sequenced in a study of cytomegalovirus exposure and HLA in healthy donors (dated by TCRdb to 2016 to 2017). The library relied on the immunoSEQ multiplex PCR assay. For the multiplex PCR, a mixture combining 60 forward primers for TCR Vbeta segments and 13 reverse primers for TCR Jbeta segments was used. Imported from immuneACCESS, the table was reduced by TCRdb to in-frame sequences with V and J called. These copies leave out some clones; in studies compared against another copy, an unresolved V gene accounts for under half, and the cause of the remainder is not known. In all, the sample holds approximately 150,000 clones, and under 80% of those were seen once. 2% to 3% of the sample rests with the top ten. Input material: PBMCs. The receptor source for this set is a human donor in good health.

The chain uses TRBV6-5 and TRBJ1-2, with D perhaps matching TRBD1 (5 bases). The CDR3 covers 14 residues. The germline gives CDR1 MNHEY, CDR2 SVGAGI. The germline V and J ends were trimmed by 5 bases and 5 bases, with 15 bases remaining between them. The CDR3 DNA reads TGTGCCAGCAGTACGGGACTTGTAGCTTATGGCTACACCTTC. Translating it yields CASSTGLVAYGYTF.

This clone was observed once. The CDR3 DNA reads TGTGCCAGCAGCCAAGGCGATTGGACTAGCGGGGTGGGCGAGCAGTACTTC. It is translated as CASSQGDWTSGVGEQYF. The rearrangement joins TRBV4-2 to TRBJ2-7; the match to TRBD2 covers 12 bases. The CDR3 covers 17 residues. The J segment lost 6 bases and the V segment lost 1 base, leaving 10 bases of the junction unmatched. Germline assignment: CDR1 LGHNA and CDR2 YNFKEQ.

The chain employs TRBV9 and TRBJ1-2; D is ambiguous. Germline V gene lookup returns CDR1 SGDLS and CDR2 YYNGEE. The CDR3 has 12 amino acids. The V end was cut by 4 bases, the J end by 3 bases, with 7 bases between. CDR3 sequence reads: CASSPRDYGYTF. CDR3 sequence (DNA): TGTGCCAGCAGCCCCCGCGACTATGGCTACACCTTC.

The chain couples TRBV11-2 to TRBJ2-1; 12 bases map to TRBD2. With V trimmed by 5 bases and J by 8 bases, 4 bases remained unmatched. Germline V gene data show CDR1 as SGHAT and CDR2 as FQNNGV. The CDR3 totals 14 residues. CDR3 region: CASSIGLAGYEQFF. The CDR3 DNA is TGTGCCAGCAGCATAGGACTAGCGGGGTATGAGCAGTTCTTC.

A few counts support this clone. The chain carries TRBV7-8 and TRBJ1-1, with D perhaps TRBD1 (5 bases). V was cut by 1 base and J by 6 bases, with 18 bases left in between. This CDR3 has 16 residues. Germline CDR1 SGHVS, CDR2 FQNEAQ. The CDR3 is CASSLVETVYRAEAFF. DNA for the CDR3: TGTGCCAGCAGCTTAGTGGAGACAGTCTATAGGGCTGAAGCTTTCTTT.

This clone has only one observation. This chain links TRBV10-3 with TRBJ1-2, with D maybe TRBD1 (6 bases). The CDR3 spans 16 residues. The ends were cut back, 4 bases at V and 0 bases at J, with 15 bases in the middle. Germline V gives CDR1 ENHRY, CDR2 SYGVKD. The CDR3 DNA is TGTGCCATCAGTGCTAAGGGGGTCGACCCTAACTATGGCTACACCTTC. The encoded protein is CAISAKGVDPNYGYTF.

The rearrangement uses TRBV21-1 and TRBJ2-7; the table's D call, TRBD1, has no DNA check behind it. TRBV21-1 is given as a pseudogene. The CDR3 sequence is 16 residues long. The CDR3 region is CASSKCETGVSYEQYF. The CDR3 coding sequence is TGTGCCAGCAGCAAATGCGAGACAGGAGTGTCCTACGAGCAGTACTTC.

Only a few counts were recorded for this clone. J is TRBJ1-2 and V is TRBV29-1; D uncertain. V lost 3 bases to trimming and J lost 0 bases, with 5 bases between them. CDR3 size: 12 residues. Germline V lookup: CDR1 SQVTM, CDR2 ANQGSEA. CDR3 in amino acids: CSVDDTNYGYTF. The CDR3 DNA is TGCAGCGTTGATGACACTAACTATGGCTACACCTTC.

The V and J genes are TRBV23-1 and TRBJ1-1, with D perhaps TRBD1 (6 bases). TRBV23-1 is placed among ORFs of uncertain function. V gave up 3 bases and J gave up 5 bases, with 19 bases separating them. The length of the CDR3 is 16 residues. The CDR3 DNA reads as TGCGCCAGCAGTCATACGACCGGGGGGCCTCGAACTGAAGCTTTCTTT. It codes for CASSHTTGGPRTEAFF.

The rearrangement joins TRBV19 to TRBJ2-4; 10 bases line up with TRBD2. V trimming: 0 bases; J trimming: 4 bases; junction bases outside the gene matches: 0. The CDR3 sequence is 15 residues long. The germline V gene has CDR1 LNHDA and CDR2 SQIVND (reference sequence). The CDR3 sequence: CASSIEAGGKNIQYF. CDR3 coding DNA: TGTGCCAGTAGTATAGAAGCGGGGGGGAAAAACATTCAGTACTTC.

The V and J genes are TRBV4-1 and TRBJ1-2; no definite D call. Trimming shortened V by 4 bases and J by 6 bases, and 27 bases separated the two germline ends. The CDR3 runs to 18 residues. The germline gives CDR1 MGHRA, CDR2 YSYEKL. The CDR3 region has the DNA TGCGCCAGCAGCCTCTTCGGGAAGAAGGGCGGTTTATCGGATGGCTACACCTTC. This sequence encodes CASSLFGKKGGLSDGYTF.

The chain uses TRBV6-1 and TRBJ2-3; TRBD1 agrees at 7 bases. Trimming cost V 5 bases and J 1 base; bases outside gene matches: 3. This CDR3 spans 14 amino acids. Germline assignment: CDR1 MNHNS and CDR2 SASEGT. The CDR3 DNA follows: TGTGCCAGCAGTACCCAGGGGGGCACAGATACGCAGTATTTT. Its translation is CASSTQGGTDTQYF.

In its sample, this clone was seen a few times. This chain uses TRBV4-3 with TRBJ1-4; D unresolved. In germline, CDR1 is LGHNA, CDR2 YSLEER. The CDR3 has 14 residues. The V and J ends lost 2 bases and 7 bases respectively, with 11 bases between them. The CDR3, as DNA: TGCGCCAGCAGCCAATCAATATCAGGTGAAAAACTGTTTTTT. As protein: CASSQSISGEKLFF.

The chain links TRBV5-4 to TRBJ2-3; TRBD2 agrees at 14 bases. V shed 0 bases, J shed 9 bases, and the junction held 0 bases outside the gene matches. Germline V gives CDR1 SGHNT, CDR2 YYREEE (reference sequence). The CDR3 has 14 amino acids. For the CDR3, the DNA is TGTGCCAGCAGCTTGGGGACTAGCGGGGGGACGCAGTATTTT. Translated, it gives CASSLGTSGGTQYF.

As concerns this clone: The identical CDR3 is also encoded by other nucleotide sequences in the sample. This chain connects TRBV2 to TRBJ2-7, with 9 bases matching TRBD1. The length of the CDR3 is 14 residues. The V and J ends lost 5 bases and 2 bases, in that order; junction bases with no gene match: 4. Germline lookup yields CDR1 SNHLY and CDR2 FYNNEI. In nucleotides, the CDR3 is TGTGCCAGCAGTATAGGGACAGGGACCTACGAGCAGTACTTC. This sequence encodes CASSIGTGTYEQYF.

This chain links TRBV27 with TRBJ2-7; D remains ambiguous. V was clipped by 0 bases and J by 5 bases, with 11 bases between them. Germline CDR1 is MNHEY and CDR2 is SMNVEV (reference sequence). CDR3 size: 14 residues. CDR3: CASSLSAPPDEQYF. CDR3 DNA: TGTGCCAGCAGTTTATCGGCCCCCCCCGACGAGCAGTACTTC.

The chain employs TRBV28 and TRBJ2-3; 8 bases align to TRBD1. The CDR3 spans 16 residues. J lost 3 bases, V lost 7 bases, and 12 bases had no gene match. Germline CDR1 is MDHEN and CDR2 is SYDVKM. In DNA, the CDR3 is TGTGCCAGCATCCTCGACCGGGACAGGATAACAGATACGCAGTATTTT. Amino acids: CASILDRDRITDTQYF.

The gene calls are TRBV5-4 and TRBJ2-1; 7 nucleotides line up with TRBD1. The CDR3 has 18 residues. From germline, CDR1 is SGHNT and CDR2 YYREEE (reference sequence). With 9 bases clipped from V and 0 bases from J, the junction kept 18 bases outside the gene matches. The CDR3 here is CATSARTGDISSYNEQFF. CDR3 DNA: TGTGCCACCTCAGCCAGAACAGGGGACATCTCCTCCTACAATGAGCAGTTCTTC.

V usage is TRBV14 and J usage is TRBJ1-1; D is unresolved. Trimming stripped 7 bases from V and 5 bases from J, with 11 bases between. Germline CDR1 is SGHDN and CDR2 is FVKESK. The CDR3 loop spans 12 amino acids. The CDR3 protein is CASKREGTEAFF. The CDR3, as DNA: TGTGCCAGCAAAAGGGAGGGAACTGAAGCTTTCTTT.

This chain links TRBV6-5 with TRBJ1-5; a weak D match, TRBD1 (5 bases). Germline lookup yields CDR1 MNHEY and CDR2 SVGAGI. This CDR3 has 14 amino acids. Trimming took 6 bases from V and 1 from J, leaving 10 bases between them. CDR3 in amino acids: CASRGGGSNQPQHF. CDR3 bases: TGTGCCAGCAGGGGTGGGGGGAGCAATCAGCCCCAGCATTTT.

The chain uses TRBV19 and TRBJ2-3; 8 bases map to TRBD1. The germline V gene has CDR1 LNHDA and CDR2 SQIVND (reference sequence). This CDR3 region has 14 residues. Trimming took 4 bases from V and 0 from J; bases not matched to a gene: 0. The CDR3 sequence: CASSRQGSTDTQYF. Here the CDR3 DNA reads TGTGCCAGTAGTAGACAGGGGAGCACAGATACGCAGTATTTT.

This sequence joins TRBV9 and TRBJ1-5; 7 positions match TRBD1. Germline V CDR1 and CDR2: SGDLS, YYNGEE. V gave up 3 bases and J gave up 2 bases; unmatched junction bases: 5. CDR3 size: 15 residues. DNA of the CDR3: TGTGCCAGCAGCGCCCAGGGGGAGGGCAATCAGCCCCAGCATTTT. It codes for CASSAQGEGNQPQHF.

This clone was counted a few times. J is TRBJ2-2 and V is TRBV11-3; 7 positions agree with TRBD2. From germline, CDR1 is SGHNT and CDR2 YENEEA. The CDR3 is 17 amino acids. With V trimmed by 2 bases and J by 4 bases, 10 bases remained unmatched. CDR3 amino acids: CASSLTSVGGSTGELFF. Here the CDR3 DNA reads TGTGCCAGCAGCTTAACCTCCGTGGGCGGGAGCACCGGGGAGCTGTTTTTT.

The chain uses TRBV5-6 and TRBJ1-6, with 7 bases that match TRBD1. With 5 bases clipped from V and 7 bases from J, the junction kept 3 bases outside the gene matches. The germline gives CDR1 SGHDT, CDR2 YYEEEE. The CDR3 totals 13 residues. The CDR3 coding sequence is TGTGCCAGCAGGGGACAGCGAAATTCACCCCTCCACTTT. This encodes CASRGQRNSPLHF.